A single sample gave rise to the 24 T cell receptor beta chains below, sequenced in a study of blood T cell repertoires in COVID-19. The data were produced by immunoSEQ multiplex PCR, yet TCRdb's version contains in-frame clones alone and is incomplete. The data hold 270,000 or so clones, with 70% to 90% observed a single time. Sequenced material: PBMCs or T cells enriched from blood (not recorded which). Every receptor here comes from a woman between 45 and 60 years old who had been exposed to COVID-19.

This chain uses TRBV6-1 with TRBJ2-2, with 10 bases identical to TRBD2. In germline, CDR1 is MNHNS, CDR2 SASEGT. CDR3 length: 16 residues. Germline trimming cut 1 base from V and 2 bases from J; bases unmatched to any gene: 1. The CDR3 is CASSEGTSGNTGELFF. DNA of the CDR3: TGTGCCAGCAGTGAAGGGACTAGCGGCAACACCGGGGAGCTGTTTTTT.

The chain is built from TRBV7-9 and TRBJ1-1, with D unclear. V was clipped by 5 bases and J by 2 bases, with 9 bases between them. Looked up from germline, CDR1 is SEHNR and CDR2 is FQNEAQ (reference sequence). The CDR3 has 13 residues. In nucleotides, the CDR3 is TGTGCCAGCAGCCGGACTCTTAACACTGAAGCTTTCTTT. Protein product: CASSRTLNTEAFF.

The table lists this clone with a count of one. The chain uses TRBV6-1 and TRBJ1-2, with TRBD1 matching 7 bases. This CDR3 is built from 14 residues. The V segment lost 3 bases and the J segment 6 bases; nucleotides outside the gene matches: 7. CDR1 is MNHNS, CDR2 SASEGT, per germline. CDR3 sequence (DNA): TGTGCCAGCAGTGAGACAGGGCGATTCGATGGCTACACCTTC. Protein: CASSETGRFDGYTF.

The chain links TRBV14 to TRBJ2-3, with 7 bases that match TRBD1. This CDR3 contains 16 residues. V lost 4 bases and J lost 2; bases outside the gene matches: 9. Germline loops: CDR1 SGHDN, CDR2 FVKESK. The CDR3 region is CASSLGQLIVTDTQYF. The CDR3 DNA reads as TGTGCCAGCAGCCTGGGACAGTTAATAGTCACAGATACGCAGTATTTT.

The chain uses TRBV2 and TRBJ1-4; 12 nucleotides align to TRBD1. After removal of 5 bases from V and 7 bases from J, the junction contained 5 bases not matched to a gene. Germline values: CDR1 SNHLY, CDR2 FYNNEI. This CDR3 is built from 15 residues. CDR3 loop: CASSTRDRGPEKLFF. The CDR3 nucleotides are TGTGCCAGCAGTACCCGGGACAGGGGGCCTGAAAAACTGTTTTTT.

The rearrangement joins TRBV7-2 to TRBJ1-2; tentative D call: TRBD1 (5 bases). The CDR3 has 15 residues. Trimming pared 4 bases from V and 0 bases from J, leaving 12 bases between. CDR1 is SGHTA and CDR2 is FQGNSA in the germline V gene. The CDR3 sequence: CASSSQGGANYGYTF. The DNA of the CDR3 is TGTGCCAGCAGCTCTCAGGGCGGGGCTAACTATGGCTACACCTTC.

CDR3 sequence: CASSLREGTQYF. The DNA of the CDR3 is TGTGCCAGCAGCCTCAGGGAGGGTACGCAGTATTTT. The chain joins TRBV7-6 to TRBJ2-3; the match to TRBD2 covers 7 bases. Germline assignment: CDR1 SGHVS and CDR2 FNYEAQ. The CDR3 has 12 amino acids. V lost 5 bases to trimming and J lost 8 bases; unmatched junction nucleotides: 4.

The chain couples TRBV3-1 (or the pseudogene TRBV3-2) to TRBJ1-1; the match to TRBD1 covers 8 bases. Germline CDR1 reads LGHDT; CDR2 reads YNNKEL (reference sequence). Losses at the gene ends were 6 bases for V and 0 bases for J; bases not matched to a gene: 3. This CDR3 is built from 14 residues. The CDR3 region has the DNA TGTGCCAGCAGTCACAGGGGGATGAACACTGAAGCTTTCTTT. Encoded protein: CASSHRGMNTEAFF.

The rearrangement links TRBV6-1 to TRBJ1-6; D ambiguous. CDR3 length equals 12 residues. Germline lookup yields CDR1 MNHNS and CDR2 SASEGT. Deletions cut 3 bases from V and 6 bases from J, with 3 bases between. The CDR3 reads CASSEANSPLHF. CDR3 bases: TGTGCCAGCAGTGAGGCTAATTCACCCCTCCACTTT.

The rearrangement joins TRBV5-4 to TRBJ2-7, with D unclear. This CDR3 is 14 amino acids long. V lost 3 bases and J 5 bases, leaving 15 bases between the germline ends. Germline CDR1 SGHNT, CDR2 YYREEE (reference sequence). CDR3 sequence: CASSSEPATDEQYF. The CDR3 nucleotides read TGTGCCAGCAGCTCGGAGCCGGCGACGGACGAGCAGTACTTC.

CDR3 nucleotide sequence: TGCGCCAGCAGTGGGACGGGGGGCACTGAAGCTTTCTTT. This translates into CASSGTGGTEAFF. This rearrangement joins TRBV10-2 to TRBJ1-1; D is possibly TRBD1 (5 bases). The V end lost 4 bases, the J end lost 4 bases, and 10 bases lay between the germline ends. Germline V lookup: CDR1 WSHSY, CDR2 SAAADI. The CDR3 is 13 amino acids.

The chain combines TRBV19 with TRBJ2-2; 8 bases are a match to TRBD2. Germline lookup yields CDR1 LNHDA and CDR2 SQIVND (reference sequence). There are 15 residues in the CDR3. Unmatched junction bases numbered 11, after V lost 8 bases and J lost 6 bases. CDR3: CASWGSGLEAGELFF. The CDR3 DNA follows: TGTGCCAGTTGGGGGTCGGGACTAGAGGCCGGGGAGCTGTTTTTT.

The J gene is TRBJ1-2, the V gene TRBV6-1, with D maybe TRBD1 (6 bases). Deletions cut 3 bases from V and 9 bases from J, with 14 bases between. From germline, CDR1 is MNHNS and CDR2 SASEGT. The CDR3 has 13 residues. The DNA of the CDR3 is TGTGCCAGCAGTGATTCGACAGGCTCGAGCTACACCTTC. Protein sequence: CASSDSTGSSYTF.

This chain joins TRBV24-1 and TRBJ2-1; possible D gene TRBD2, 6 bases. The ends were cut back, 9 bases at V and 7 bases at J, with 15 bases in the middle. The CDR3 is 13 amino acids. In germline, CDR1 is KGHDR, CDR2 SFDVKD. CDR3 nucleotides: TGTGCCACCGGGGTGGAGGGATGGAATGAGCAGTTCTTC. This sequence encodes CATGVEGWNEQFF.

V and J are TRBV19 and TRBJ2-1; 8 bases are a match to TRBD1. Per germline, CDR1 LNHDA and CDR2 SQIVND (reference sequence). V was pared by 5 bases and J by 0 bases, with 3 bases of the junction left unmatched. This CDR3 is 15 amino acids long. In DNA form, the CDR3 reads TGTGCCAGTAGTTCCGGACAGGGCTCCTACAATGAGCAGTTCTTC. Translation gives CASSSGQGSYNEQFF.

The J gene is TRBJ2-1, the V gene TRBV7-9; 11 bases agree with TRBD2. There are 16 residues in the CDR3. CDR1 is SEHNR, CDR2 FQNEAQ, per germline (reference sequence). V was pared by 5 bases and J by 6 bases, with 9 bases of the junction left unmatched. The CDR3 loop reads CASSPRGGLAGNEQFF. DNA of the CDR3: TGTGCCAGCAGCCCCAGGGGTGGACTAGCGGGCAATGAGCAGTTCTTC.

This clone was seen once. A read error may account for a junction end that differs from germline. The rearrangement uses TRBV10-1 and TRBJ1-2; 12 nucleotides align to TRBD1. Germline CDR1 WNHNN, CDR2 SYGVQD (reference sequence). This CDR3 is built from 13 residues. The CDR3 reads CASSAGQGAFYSF. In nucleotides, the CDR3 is TGCGCCAGCAGCGCGGGACAGGGGGCTTTTTATTCCTTC.

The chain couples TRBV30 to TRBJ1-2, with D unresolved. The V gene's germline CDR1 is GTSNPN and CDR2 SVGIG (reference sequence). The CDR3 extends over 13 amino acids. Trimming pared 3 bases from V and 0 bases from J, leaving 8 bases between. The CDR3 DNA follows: TGTGCCTGGAGGAATACAGCTAACTATGGCTACACCTTC. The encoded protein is CAWRNTANYGYTF.

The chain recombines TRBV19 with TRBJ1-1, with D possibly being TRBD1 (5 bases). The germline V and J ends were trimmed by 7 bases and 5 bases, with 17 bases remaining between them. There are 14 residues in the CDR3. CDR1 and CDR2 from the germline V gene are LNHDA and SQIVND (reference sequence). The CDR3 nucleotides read TGTGCCAGTACCCTGGGGCCGTCGAGTACTGAAGCTTTCTTT. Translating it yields CASTLGPSSTEAFF.

The CDR3 DNA is TGTGCCAGTTCGATAGGCAGGCCGAATCAGCCCCAGCATTTT. The encoded protein is CASSIGRPNQPQHF. The gene calls are TRBV19 and TRBJ1-5; the D is unclear. CDR3 length: 14 amino acids. Between the trimmed V and J ends, which lost 8 bases and 4 bases, there was a span of 15 bases. Germline V lookup: CDR1 LNHDA, CDR2 SQIVND (reference sequence).

This CDR3 is CASRERGGGETQYF. The CDR3 region has the DNA TGTGCCAGCAGAGAGCGGGGGGGCGGAGAGACCCAGTACTTC. The chain employs TRBV5-8 and TRBJ2-5, with 10 bases lining up with TRBD2. The CDR3 runs 14 residues. The junction had 5 bases not matched to a gene; V was cut back by 5 bases and J by 4 bases. In germline, CDR1 is SGHTS, CDR2 YDEGEE.

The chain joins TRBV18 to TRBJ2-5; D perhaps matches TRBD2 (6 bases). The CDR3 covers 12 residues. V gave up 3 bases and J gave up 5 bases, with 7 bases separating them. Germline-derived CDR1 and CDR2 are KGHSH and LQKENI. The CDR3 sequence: CASSPSGETQYF. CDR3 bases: TGTGCCAGCTCACCCAGCGGGGAGACCCAGTACTTC.

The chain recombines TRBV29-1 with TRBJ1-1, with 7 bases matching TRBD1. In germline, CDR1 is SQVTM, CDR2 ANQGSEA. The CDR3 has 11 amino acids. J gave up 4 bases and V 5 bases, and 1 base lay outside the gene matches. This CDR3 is CSVQGGTEAFF. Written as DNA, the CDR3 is TGCAGCGTTCAGGGGGGCACTGAAGCTTTCTTT.

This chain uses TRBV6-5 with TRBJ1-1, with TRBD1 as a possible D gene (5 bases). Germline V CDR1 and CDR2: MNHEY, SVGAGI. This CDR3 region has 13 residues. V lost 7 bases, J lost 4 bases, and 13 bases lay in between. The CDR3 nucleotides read TGTGCCAGCACTTATCAGGGTAGCACTGAAGCTTTCTTT. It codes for CASTYQGSTEAFF.